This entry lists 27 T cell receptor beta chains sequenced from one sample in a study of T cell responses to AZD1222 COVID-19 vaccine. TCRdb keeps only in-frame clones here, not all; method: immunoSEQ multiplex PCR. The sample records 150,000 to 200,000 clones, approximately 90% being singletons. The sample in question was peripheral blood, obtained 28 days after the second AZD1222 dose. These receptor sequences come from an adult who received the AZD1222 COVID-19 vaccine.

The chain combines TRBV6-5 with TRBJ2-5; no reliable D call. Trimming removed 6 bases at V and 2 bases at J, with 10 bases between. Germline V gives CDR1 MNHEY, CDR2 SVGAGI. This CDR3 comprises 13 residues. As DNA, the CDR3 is TGTGCCAGCAGCCGGTACAGACAAGAGACCCAGTACTTC. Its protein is CASSRYRQETQYF.

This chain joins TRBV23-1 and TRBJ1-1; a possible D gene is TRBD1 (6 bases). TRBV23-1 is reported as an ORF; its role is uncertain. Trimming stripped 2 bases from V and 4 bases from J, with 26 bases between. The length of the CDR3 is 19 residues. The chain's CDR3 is CASSQPAGHLGGSGTEAFF. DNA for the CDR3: TGCGCCAGCAGTCAACCCGCGGGACACCTTGGGGGGAGTGGCACTGAAGCTTTCTTT.

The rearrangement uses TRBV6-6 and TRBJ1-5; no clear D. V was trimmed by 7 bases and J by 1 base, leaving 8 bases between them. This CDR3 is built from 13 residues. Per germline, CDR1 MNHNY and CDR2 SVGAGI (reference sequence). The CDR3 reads CASTYGSNQPQHF. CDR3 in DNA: TGTGCCAGCACGTATGGGAGCAATCAGCCCCAGCATTTT.

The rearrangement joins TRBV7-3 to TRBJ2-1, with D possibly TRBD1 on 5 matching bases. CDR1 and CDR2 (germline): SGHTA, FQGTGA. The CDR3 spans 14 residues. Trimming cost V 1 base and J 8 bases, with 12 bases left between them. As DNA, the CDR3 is TGTGCCAGCAGCTTAAGCCAGGGCTCGGATGAGCAGTTCTTC. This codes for CASSLSQGSDEQFF.

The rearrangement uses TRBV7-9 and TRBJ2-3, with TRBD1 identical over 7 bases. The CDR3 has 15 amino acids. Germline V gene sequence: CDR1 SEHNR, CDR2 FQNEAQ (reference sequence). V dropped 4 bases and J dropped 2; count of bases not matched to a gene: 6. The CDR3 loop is CASSSGQHTTDTQYF. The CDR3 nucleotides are TGTGCCAGCAGCTCGGGACAGCACACCACAGATACGCAGTATTTT.

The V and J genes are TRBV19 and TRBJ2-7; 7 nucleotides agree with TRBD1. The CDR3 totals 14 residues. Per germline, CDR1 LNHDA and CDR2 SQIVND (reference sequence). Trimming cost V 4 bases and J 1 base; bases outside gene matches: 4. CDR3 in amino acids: CASSTDRQSYEQYF. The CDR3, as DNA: TGTGCCAGTAGTACGGACAGGCAATCCTACGAGCAGTACTTC.

Here the CDR3 reads CASSQAPQGLWGYTF. CDR3 bases: TGTGCCAGCAGCCAAGCCCCCCAGGGGCTTTGGGGCTACACCTTC. The chain links TRBV7-2 to TRBJ1-2; possible D gene TRBD1, 6 bases. Deletions cut 5 bases from V and 8 bases from J, with 21 bases between. The CDR3 covers 15 residues. Germline assignment: CDR1 SGHTA and CDR2 FQGNSA.

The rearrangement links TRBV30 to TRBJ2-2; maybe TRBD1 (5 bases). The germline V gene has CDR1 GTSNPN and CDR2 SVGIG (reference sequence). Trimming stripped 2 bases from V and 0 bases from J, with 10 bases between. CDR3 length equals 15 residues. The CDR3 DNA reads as TGTGCCTGGAGTAGACAGACAGCGAACACCGGGGAGCTGTTTTTT. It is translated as CAWSRQTANTGELFF.

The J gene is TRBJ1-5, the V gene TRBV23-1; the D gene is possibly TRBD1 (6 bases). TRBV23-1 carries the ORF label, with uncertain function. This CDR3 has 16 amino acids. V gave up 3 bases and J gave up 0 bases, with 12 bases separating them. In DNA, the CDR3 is TGCGCCAGCAGTCAGGAGGGGACATATAGCAATCAGCCCCAGCATTTT. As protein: CASSQEGTYSNQPQHF.

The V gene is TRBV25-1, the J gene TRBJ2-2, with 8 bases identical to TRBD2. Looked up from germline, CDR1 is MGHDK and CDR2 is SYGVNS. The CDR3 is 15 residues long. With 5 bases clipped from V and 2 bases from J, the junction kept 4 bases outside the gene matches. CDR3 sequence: CASSKLAANTGELFF. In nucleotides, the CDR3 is TGTGCCAGCAGTAAACTAGCGGCCAACACCGGGGAGCTGTTTTTT.

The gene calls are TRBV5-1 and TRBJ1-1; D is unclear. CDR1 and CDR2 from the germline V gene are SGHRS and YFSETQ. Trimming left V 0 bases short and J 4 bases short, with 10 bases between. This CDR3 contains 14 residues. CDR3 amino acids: CASSLVGGVTEAFF. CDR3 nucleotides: TGCGCCAGCAGCTTGGTCGGAGGTGTCACTGAAGCTTTCTTT. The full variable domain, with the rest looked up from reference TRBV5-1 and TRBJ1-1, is KAGVTQTPRYLIKTRGQQVTLSCSPISGHRSVSWYQQTPGQGLQFLFEYFSETQRNKGNFPGRFSGRQFSNSRSEMNVSTLELGDSALYLCASSLVGGVTEAFFGQGTRLTVV.

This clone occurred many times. CDR3: CASSERATNYGYTF. DNA for the CDR3: TGTGCCAGCAGTGAGAGGGCCACTAACTATGGCTACACCTTC. V gene TRBV6-1 combines with J gene TRBJ1-2; no clear D gene. Germline loops: CDR1 MNHNS, CDR2 SASEGT. V was trimmed by 3 bases and J by 0 bases, leaving 8 bases between them. CDR3 length equals 14 residues.

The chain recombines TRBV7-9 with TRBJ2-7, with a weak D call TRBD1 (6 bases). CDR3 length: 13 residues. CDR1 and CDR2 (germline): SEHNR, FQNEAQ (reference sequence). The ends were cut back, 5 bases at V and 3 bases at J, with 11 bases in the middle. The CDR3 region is CASSPETGYEQYF. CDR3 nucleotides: TGTGCCAGCAGCCCCGAGACAGGCTACGAGCAGTACTTC. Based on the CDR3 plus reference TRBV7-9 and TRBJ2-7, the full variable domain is DTGVSQNPRHKITKRGQNVTFRCDPISEHNRLYWYRQTLGQGPEFLTYFQNEAQLEKSRLLSDRFSAERPKGSFSTLEIQRTEQGDSAMYLCASSPETGYEQYFGPGTRLTVT.

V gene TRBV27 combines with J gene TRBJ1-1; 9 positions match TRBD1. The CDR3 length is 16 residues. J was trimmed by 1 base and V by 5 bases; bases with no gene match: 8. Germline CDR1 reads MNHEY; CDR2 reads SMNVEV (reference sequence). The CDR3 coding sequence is TGTGCCAGCAGTACATACGGGACAGGGCCGAACACTGAAGCTTTCTTT. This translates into CASSTYGTGPNTEAFF.

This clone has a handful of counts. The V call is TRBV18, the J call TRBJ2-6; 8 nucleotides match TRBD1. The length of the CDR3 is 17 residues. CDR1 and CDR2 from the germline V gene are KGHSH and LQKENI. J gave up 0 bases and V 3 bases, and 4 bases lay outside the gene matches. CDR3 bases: TGTGCCAGCTCACCCTGGACAGGGAGCTCTGGGGCCAACGTCCTGACTTTC. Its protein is CASSPWTGSSGANVLTF.

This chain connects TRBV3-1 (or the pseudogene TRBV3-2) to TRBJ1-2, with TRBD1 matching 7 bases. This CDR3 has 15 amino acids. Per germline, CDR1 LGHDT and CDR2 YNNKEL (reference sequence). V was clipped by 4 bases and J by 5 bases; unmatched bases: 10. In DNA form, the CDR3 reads TGTGCCAGCAGCCCTCGACAGGGAGGGGGTTATGGCTACACCTTC. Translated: CASSPRQGGGYGYTF.

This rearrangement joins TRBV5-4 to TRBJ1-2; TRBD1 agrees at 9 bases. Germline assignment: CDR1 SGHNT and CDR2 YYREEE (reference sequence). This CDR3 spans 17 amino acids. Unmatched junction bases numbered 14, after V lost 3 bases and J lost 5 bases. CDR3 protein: CASSSESGTGYRYGYTF. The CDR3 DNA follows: TGTGCCAGCAGCTCAGAATCCGGGACAGGGTATCGGTATGGCTACACCTTC.

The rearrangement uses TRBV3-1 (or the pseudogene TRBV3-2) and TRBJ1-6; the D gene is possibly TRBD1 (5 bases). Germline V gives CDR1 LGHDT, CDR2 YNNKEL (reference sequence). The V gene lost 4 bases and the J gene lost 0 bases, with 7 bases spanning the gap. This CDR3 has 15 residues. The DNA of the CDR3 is TGTGCCAGCAGCCTCGGACACTCCTATAATTCACCCCTCCACTTT. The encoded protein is CASSLGHSYNSPLHF.

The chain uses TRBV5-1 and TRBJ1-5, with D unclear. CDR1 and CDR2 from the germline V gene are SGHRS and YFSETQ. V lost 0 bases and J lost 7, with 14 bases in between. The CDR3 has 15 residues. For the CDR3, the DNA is TGCGCCAGCAGCTTGGACGACTCGGGATACCAGCCCCAGCATTTT. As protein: CASSLDDSGYQPQHF.

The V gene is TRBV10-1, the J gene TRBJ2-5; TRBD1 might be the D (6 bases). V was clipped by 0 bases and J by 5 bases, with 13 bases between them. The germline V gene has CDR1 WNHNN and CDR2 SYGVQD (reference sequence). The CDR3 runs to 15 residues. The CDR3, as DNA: TGCGCCAGCAGTGAGTCGGGCAGGGGTGGTGAGACCCAGTACTTC. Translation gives CASSESGRGGETQYF.

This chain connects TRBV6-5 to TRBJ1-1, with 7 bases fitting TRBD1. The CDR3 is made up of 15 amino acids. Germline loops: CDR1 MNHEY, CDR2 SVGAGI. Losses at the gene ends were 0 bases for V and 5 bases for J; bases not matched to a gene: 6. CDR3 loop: CASSYSPRGDTEAFF. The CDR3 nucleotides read TGTGCCAGCAGTTACTCGCCCAGGGGGGATACTGAAGCTTTCTTT.

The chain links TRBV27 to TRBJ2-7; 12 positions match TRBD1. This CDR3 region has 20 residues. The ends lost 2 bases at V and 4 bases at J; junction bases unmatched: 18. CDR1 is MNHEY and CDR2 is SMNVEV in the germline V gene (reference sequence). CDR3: CASSLESPSGTGGVKYEQYF. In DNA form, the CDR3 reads TGTGCCAGCAGTTTAGAATCCCCATCCGGGACAGGGGGCGTTAAGTACGAGCAGTACTTC.

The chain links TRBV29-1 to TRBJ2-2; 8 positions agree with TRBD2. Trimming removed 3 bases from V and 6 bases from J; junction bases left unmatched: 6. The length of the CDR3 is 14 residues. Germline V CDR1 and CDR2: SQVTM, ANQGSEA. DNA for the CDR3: TGCAGCGTTGATCGGGAGGGCCTCGCCGGGGAGCTGTTTTTT. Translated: CSVDREGLAGELFF.

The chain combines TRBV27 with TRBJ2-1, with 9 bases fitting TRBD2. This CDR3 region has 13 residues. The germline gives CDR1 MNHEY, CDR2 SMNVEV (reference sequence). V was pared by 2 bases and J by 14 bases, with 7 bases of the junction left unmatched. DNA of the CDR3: TGTGCCAGCAGTTTAACTACTAGCGGGCATAAGTTCTTC. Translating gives CASSLTTSGHKFF.

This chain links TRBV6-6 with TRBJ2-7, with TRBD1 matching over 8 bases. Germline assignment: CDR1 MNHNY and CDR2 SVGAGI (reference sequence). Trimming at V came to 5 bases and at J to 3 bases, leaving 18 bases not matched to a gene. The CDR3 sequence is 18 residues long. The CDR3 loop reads CASSPMLRWTGSVYEQYF. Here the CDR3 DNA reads TGTGCCAGCAGTCCCATGCTCCGTTGGACAGGGTCGGTCTACGAGCAGTACTTC.

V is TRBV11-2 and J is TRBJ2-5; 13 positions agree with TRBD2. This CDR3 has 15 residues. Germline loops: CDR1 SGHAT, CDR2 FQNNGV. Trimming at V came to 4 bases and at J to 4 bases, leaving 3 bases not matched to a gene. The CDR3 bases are TGTGCCAGCAGCTGGGGACTAGCGGGAAGAGAGACCCAGTACTTC. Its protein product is CASSWGLAGRETQYF.

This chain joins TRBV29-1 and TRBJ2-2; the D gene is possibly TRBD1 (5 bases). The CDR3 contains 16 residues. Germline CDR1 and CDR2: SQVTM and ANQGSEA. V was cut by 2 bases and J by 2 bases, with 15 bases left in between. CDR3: CSVEKRGRENTGELFF. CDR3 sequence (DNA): TGCAGCGTTGAAAAGCGAGGCAGGGAAAACACCGGGGAGCTGTTTTTT.